This T cell receptor (beta chain) derives from a study of blood T cell repertoires in COVID-19. About the research overall: In each case, the material was cDNA or gDNA derived from T cells, B-cell-depleted T cells, or PBMCs.

Looked up from germline, CDR1 is GTSNPN and CDR2 is SVGIG (reference sequence). This CDR3 is built from 14 residues. Trimming stripped 4 bases from V and 3 bases from J, with 15 bases between. Residents of about two dozen US areas, aged about 18 to 89 years, made up the participants. Grouping used clinical history reported by participants in a survey and questionnaire. Source study methods: Amplification of reference gene primers provided the estimated nucleated cell counts. Generated by immunoSEQ multiplex PCR, the TCRdb table keeps only in-frame clones and is missing some. V and J calls plus clone size are reproduced from that table; the DNA served to infer D and trimming. This sample has roughly 300,000 clones, with about 85% found just once.

The chain links TRBV30 to TRBJ1-1; D unresolved. The receptor's source is a woman aged 25 to 39 who had recovered from COVID-19. Material for sequencing was PBMCs or T cells enriched from blood (not recorded which). In DNA form, the CDR3 reads TGTGCCTGGATTGAATCCCCAGCGGACACTGAAGCTTTCTTT. Residues: CAWIESPADTEAFF.